These T cell receptor beta chains were read from a single sample in a study of blood T cell repertoires in COVID-19. Libraries were prepared by immunoSEQ multiplex PCR; TCRdb keeps only in-frame clonotypes and omits some of them. This sample has 250,000 to 350,000 clones; roughly 90% occur once, and the top ten carry 0.94%. Sequencing used peripheral blood. All receptors derive from a woman between 40 and 50 years old who had recovered from COVID-19. Both conserved end residues are part of each CDR3. Fields, in order: D gene, J gene, clone size, V gene, CDR3 DNA, CDR3 protein. A D gene is named only where the DNA matches it firmly. Some rows mark clone size as missing; the rest say once, few, many or name a class of expanded clone.

TRBD2 | TRBJ2-1 | NA | TRBV5-1 | TGCGCCAGCAGCTTGGAAGCGGGAGGGGGGAATGAGCAGTTCTTC | CASSLEAGGGNEQFF
TRBD2 | TRBJ2-1 | NA | TRBV7-9 | TGTGCCAGCAGCTTTGGCGGGAGTTTGAATGAGCAGTTCTTC | CASSFGGSLNEQFF
NA | TRBJ2-3 | NA | TRBV11-2 | TGTGCCAGCAGCTTAGTCAGAGGCGCCACAGATACGCAGTATTTT | CASSLVRGATDTQYF
NA | TRBJ2-7 | NA | TRBV24-1 | TGTGCCACCAGTGAGCGGTCCTCCTACGAGCAGTACTTC | CATSERSSYEQYF
TRBD1 | TRBJ2-5 | NA | TRBV24-1 | TGTGCCACCAGTGAGGCGGACAGGGTGGGGGAGACCCAGTACTTC | CATSEADRVGETQYF
NA | TRBJ2-7 | NA | TRBV28 | TGTGCCAGCTTTTCCCACGGCTCCTACGAGCAGTACTTC | CASFSHGSYEQYF
TRBD1 | TRBJ2-5 | NA | TRBV30 | TGTGCCTGGAGGGGACAGGGGGCCGAGGAGACCCAGTACTTC | CAWRGQGAEETQYF
NA | TRBJ2-2 | NA | TRBV28 | TGTGCCAGCAGAGCTAGCGTGAGGGGCGGGGAGCTGTTTTTT | CASRASVRGGELFF
NA | TRBJ2-6 | NA | TRBV6-6 | TGTGCCAGCAGCCACAAGGGGGGGACTGGGGCCAACGTCCTGACTTTC | CASSHKGGTGANVLTF
NA | TRBJ1-5 | few | TRBV19 | TGTGCCAGTAGTCCCTTGGAGGGGCATAGCAATCAGCCCCAGCATTTT | CASSPLEGHSNQPQHF
NA | TRBJ1-1 | NA | TRBV29-1 | TGCAGCGTCCTGAGTGCGATCAACACTGAAGCTTTCTTT | CSVLSAINTEAFF
NA | TRBJ2-7 | NA | TRBV19 | TGTGCCAGTAGTATGGGAGCACAGGGTTCCTACGAGCAGTACTTC | CASSMGAQGSYEQYF
NA | TRBJ2-7 | NA | TRBV6-2/TRBV6-3 | TGTGCCAGCAGTCCGAGCTCCTACGAGCAGTACTTC | CASSPSSYEQYF
NA | TRBJ2-1 | NA | TRBV11-2 | TGTGCCAGCAGCTTAGATATCACAGGGTATCACAATGAGCAGTTCTTC | CASSLDITGYHNEQFF
NA | TRBJ1-4 | NA | TRBV6-4 | TGTGCCAGCAGCTCGGGAGCTAATGAAAAACTGTTTTTT | CASSSGANEKLFF
TRBD1 | TRBJ1-4 | NA | TRBV3-1/TRBV3-2 | TGTGCCAGCAGCCAATCCGGGACAGGGATGTCTGTGAATGAAAAACTGTTTTTT | CASSQSGTGMSVNEKLFF
TRBD1 | TRBJ1-6 | NA | TRBV30 | TGTGCCTGGACAGGGGGCGCCTATAATTCACCCCTCCACTTT | CAWTGGAYNSPLHF
NA | TRBJ2-2 | NA | TRBV19 | TGTGCCACTAGACAGGAATGGAGCACCGGGGAGCTGTTTTTT | CATRQEWSTGELFF
NA | TRBJ1-4 | NA | TRBV7-9 | TGTGCCAGTAGCAAGAGCGACGCGGATGAAAAACTGTTTTTT | CASSKSDADEKLFF
TRBD2 | TRBJ2-5 | NA | TRBV9 | TGTGCCAGCAGCGTAGGGCTAGCGGGAGGGGGAGAGACCCAGTACTTC | CASSVGLAGGGETQYF
NA | TRBJ1-4 | NA | TRBV2 | TGTGCCAGCAGTGATGGCGGGGGCGCCTATCGTGAAAAACTGTTTTTT | CASSDGGGAYREKLFF
TRBD1 | TRBJ2-2 | NA | TRBV5-1 | TGCGCCAGCAGCCCGGCTACCGGGACAGGGGTTATCGGGGAGCTGTTTTTT | CASSPATGTGVIGELFF
NA | TRBJ2-7 | NA | TRBV7-2 | TGTGCCAGCAGCTTTCAGGGTTACGAGCAGTACTTC | CASSFQGYEQYF
NA | TRBJ1-1 | many | TRBV4-1 | TGCGCCAGCAGCCAAGTAGGGGACACCCCTGAAGCTTTCTTT | CASSQVGDTPEAFF
TRBD2 | TRBJ2-1 | NA | TRBV19 | TGTGCCAGTAGTATAGCGTCGGGAGGGCTCCCCTACGTCTACAATGAGCAGTTCTTC | CASSIASGGLPYVYNEQFF
NA | TRBJ2-7 | NA | TRBV27 | TGTGCCAGCGGGCTTGGCAGGCCGGGATACGAGCAGTACTTC | CASGLGRPGYEQYF
TRBD1 | TRBJ1-1 | NA | TRBV24-1 | TGTGCCACCAGAGGAACCGGGACAGCCACTGAAGCTTTCTTT | CATRGTGTATEAFF
TRBD2 | TRBJ2-3 | once | TRBV4-2 | TGTGCCAGCAGCCAAGAAGGGTCGCGGGAGATCACAGATACGCAGTATTTT | CASSQEGSREITDTQYF
NA | TRBJ2-7 | NA | TRBV21-1 | TGTGCCAGCAGCAATCGGCCAGGCTCTGTCGAGCAGTACTTC | CASSNRPGSVEQYF
NA | TRBJ1-1 | NA | TRBV21-1 | TGTGCCAGCAGCCCTCATACAACACAGGGGAACACTGAAGCTTTCTTT | CASSPHTTQGNTEAFF
TRBD2 | TRBJ2-1 | once | TRBV7-8 | TGTGCCAGCAGCTCCCCGGGGTTGACGGGCGGGAGTACTCGCGGGCAGTTCTTC | CASSSPGLTGGSTRGQFF
TRBD2 | TRBJ2-2 | NA | TRBV9 | TGTGCCAGCAAGGGTCCTCTCGGGGGGGACACCGGGGAGCTGTTTTTT | CASKGPLGGDTGELFF
NA | TRBJ1-3 | NA | TRBV5-1 | TGCGCCAGCAGCTACTCAGGGACTGGAAACACCATATATTTT | CASSYSGTGNTIYF
NA | TRBJ1-4 | NA | TRBV4-1 | TGCGCCAGCAGCCCCTCAGGGGCCACAACTAATGAAAAACTGTTTTTT | CASSPSGATTNEKLFF
NA | TRBJ2-7 | NA | TRBV10-3 | TGTGCCATCAGTGGGGGTCCGGCGGGATACGAGCAGTACTTC | CAISGGPAGYEQYF
NA | TRBJ1-2 | few | TRBV3-1/TRBV3-2 | TGTGCCAGCAGCCAAGACCCGGACAGCCTTTTTGACTACACCTTC | CASSQDPDSLFDYTF
TRBD2 | TRBJ2-5 | NA | TRBV11-1 | TGTGCCAGCAGCTTGCGGGAGATCGGAGAGACCCAGTACTTC | CASSLREIGETQYF
TRBD1 | TRBJ2-7 | few | TRBV29-1 | TGCAGCGTTGGACAGGGTGGCCACGAGCAGTACTTC | CSVGQGGHEQYF
NA | TRBJ2-3 | NA | TRBV30 | TGTGCCTGGAGTGGTTTCGTAGAGTCAGATACGCAGTATTTT | CAWSGFVESDTQYF
NA | TRBJ2-5 | once | TRBV6-5 | TGTGCCAGCAGTTACGGCACCGGGGAGACCCAGTACTTC | CASSYGTGETQYF
NA | TRBJ2-3 | once | TRBV19 | TGTGCCAGTAGTATGAGCGCCGCCAGCACAGATACGCAGTATTTT | CASSMSAASTDTQYF
TRBD1 | TRBJ1-5 | NA | TRBV28 | TGTGCCAGCAGGAAAGGTGGGACAGGTAATCAGCCCCAGCATTTT | CASRKGGTGNQPQHF
TRBD1 | TRBJ1-2 | NA | TRBV29-1 | TGCAGCGTTGGCACCGACAGGGGGTTTGGCTACACCTTC | CSVGTDRGFGYTF
NA | TRBJ1-5 | NA | TRBV10-1 | TGCGCCAGCAGTGAGTCGCAGGGAAGGGGCAATCAGCCCCAGCATTTT | CASSESQGRGNQPQHF
NA | TRBJ2-1 | NA | TRBV7-2 | TGTGCCAGCAGCTTAATGGCAGGGGAGAATGAGCAGTTCTTC | CASSLMAGENEQFF
TRBD2 | TRBJ2-1 | NA | TRBV12-5 | TGTGCTAGTGGACTCGCACTAGCGGGCGCTCGGGATGAGCAGTTCTTC | CASGLALAGARDEQFF
TRBD1 | TRBJ1-2 | NA | TRBV3-1/TRBV3-2 | TGTGCCAGCAGCCAAGGCGGACAGGGTCGTGGCTACACCTTC | CASSQGGQGRGYTF
NA | TRBJ1-6 | NA | TRBV4-1 | TGCGCCAGCAGCCAAGGTCCACCCGAACAGGGAGATAATTCACCCCTCCACTTT | CASSQGPPEQGDNSPLHF
NA | TRBJ2-7 | few | TRBV21-1 | TGTGCCAGCAGCAAAATCACCCAACTAGCGGGAGGGTCTTACGAGCAGTACTTC | CASSKITQLAGGSYEQYF
TRBD1 | TRBJ2-5 | NA | TRBV4-1 | TGCGCCAGCAGTCTACAGGGGAAGTGGGGGGAGACCCAGTACTTC | CASSLQGKWGETQYF
NA | TRBJ2-7 | NA | TRBV3-1/TRBV3-2 | TGTGCCAGCAGCCAAGAAGGTAGCTTGGTCTTGGGTAGCTCCTACGAGCAGTACTTC | CASSQEGSLVLGSSYEQYF
NA | TRBJ1-5 | few | TRBV7-3 | TGTGCCAGCAGCTTAACTCCGGGGCAGCCCCAGCATTTT | CASSLTPGQPQHF
NA | TRBJ1-5 | NA | TRBV28 | TGTGCCAGCAGTGTGGGGCAGGGCTATCAGCCCCAGCATTTT | CASSVGQGYQPQHF